The 20 T cell receptor beta chains below come from one sample, sequenced in a study of blood T cell repertoires in COVID-19. Sequencing used immunoSEQ multiplex PCR; TCRdb keeps in-frame clones, though not all of them. The sample contains 470,000 or so clones, about 85% of which appear only once. Sequencing was carried out using PBMCs or T cells enriched from blood (not recorded which). The receptors shown here come from a woman between 18 and 29 years old with acute COVID-19.

Concerning this clone itself: The junction departs from the called germline gene at one end, perhaps through a read error. The rearrangement uses TRBV7-7 and TRBJ2-3; TRBD1 might be the D (6 bases). Germline V gives CDR1 SSHAT, CDR2 FNYEAQ (reference sequence). The CDR3 is 15 residues long. Here the CDR3 reads CASSPTGHGTDTQYF. CDR3 in DNA: TGTGCTAGCAGCCCGACAGGTCACGGCACAGATACGCAGTATTTT.

This chain uses TRBV29-1 with TRBJ2-3; TRBD2 might be the D (5 bases). The CDR3 has 15 residues. Germline V lookup: CDR1 SQVTM, CDR2 ANQGSEA. V gave up 5 bases and J gave up 1 base, with 16 bases separating them. The CDR3 DNA reads as TGCAGCGTTTATGAGGGTAATGAAGGCACAGATACGCAGTATTTT. Protein: CSVYEGNEGTDTQYF.

This clone was picked up a small number of times. This rearrangement joins TRBV19 to TRBJ2-2; TRBD1 agrees at 8 bases. Unmatched junction bases numbered 9, after V lost 3 bases and J lost 0 bases. Germline lookup yields CDR1 LNHDA and CDR2 SQIVND (reference sequence). The CDR3 extends over 18 amino acids. The CDR3 protein is CASSIPRTGRANTGELFF. CDR3 in DNA: TGTGCCAGTAGTATCCCCAGGACAGGGCGGGCGAACACCGGGGAGCTGTTTTTT.

Only one count was recorded for this clone. The chain recombines TRBV10-3 with TRBJ2-1; 12 bases match TRBD2. Germline lookup yields CDR1 ENHRY and CDR2 SYGVKD. J gave up 7 bases and V 4 bases, and 2 bases lay outside the gene matches. The length of the CDR3 is 14 residues. CDR3 loop: CAISGLAGANEQFF. In nucleotides, the CDR3 is TGTGCCATCAGTGGACTAGCGGGAGCGAATGAGCAGTTCTTC.

This rearrangement joins TRBV24-1 to TRBJ1-5, with D maybe TRBD1 (6 bases). The CDR3 loop spans 15 amino acids. Germline V gives CDR1 KGHDR, CDR2 SFDVKD. Trimming took 3 bases from V and 3 from J, leaving 11 bases between them. DNA for the CDR3: TGTGCCACCAGTGATGCCCAGGGGTACAATCAGCCCCAGCATTTT. Protein product: CATSDAQGYNQPQHF.

The V call is TRBV18, the J call TRBJ1-1, with D possibly TRBD1 on 6 matching bases. Germline V CDR1 and CDR2: KGHSH, LQKENI. CDR3 length equals 16 residues. The ends were cut back, 4 bases at V and 1 base at J, with 16 bases in the middle. This CDR3 reads CASSLRTVLRNTEAFF. In nucleotides, the CDR3 is TGTGCCAGCTCACTTCGGACAGTATTGAGGAACACTGAAGCTTTCTTT. The full variable domain, completed using reference TRBV18 and TRBJ1-1, is NAGVMQNPRHLVRRRGQEARLRCSPMKGHSHVYWYRQLPEEGLKFMVYLQKENIIDESGMPKERFSAEFPKEGPSILRIQQVVRGDSAAYFCASSLRTVLRNTEAFFGQGTRLTVV.

This clone was seen a single time. The gene calls are TRBV5-6 and TRBJ1-1; D may be TRBD1 (6 bases). This CDR3 contains 14 residues. V shed 5 bases and J shed 1 base, with 12 bases lying between them. Germline V lookup: CDR1 SGHDT, CDR2 YYEEEE. The CDR3 coding sequence is TGTGCCAGCAGATCACAGGGACGGAACACTGAAGCTTTCTTT. Translation: CASRSQGRNTEAFF.

In its sample, this clone was seen once. The chain combines TRBV5-1 with TRBJ2-3; D is ambiguous. The CDR3 spans 15 residues. V dropped 1 base and J dropped 6 bases, with 15 bases sitting between them. Germline lookup yields CDR1 SGHRS and CDR2 YFSETQ. The chain's CDR3 is CASSLSESWLDTQYF. CDR3 DNA: TGCGCCAGCAGCTTGTCGGAGAGCTGGTTGGATACGCAGTATTTT.

This chain connects TRBV7-9 to TRBJ1-2, with a tentative D call TRBD1 (5 bases). The CDR3 has 13 amino acids. The V gene's germline CDR1 is SEHNR and CDR2 FQNEAQ (reference sequence). V gave up 5 bases and J gave up 8 bases, with 15 bases separating them. The DNA for the CDR3 is TGTGCCAGCAGCCCCGAACAGGTGGGAGGCTACACCTTC. This encodes CASSPEQVGGYTF.

The chain joins TRBV9 to TRBJ2-2; the D is unclear. The germline V gene has CDR1 SGDLS and CDR2 YYNGEE. Trimming cost V 3 bases and J 3 bases, with 9 bases left between them. The CDR3 loop spans 14 amino acids. In nucleotides, the CDR3 is TGTGCCAGCAGCGATCTGGCATACACCGGGGAGCTGTTTTTT. Translated: CASSDLAYTGELFF.

The genes are TRBV18 and TRBJ2-3, with D unresolved. Trimming took 8 bases from V and 4 from J, leaving 19 bases between them. There are 15 residues in the CDR3. Per germline, CDR1 KGHSH and CDR2 LQKENI. The CDR3 bases are TGTGCCAGCACTCCAGCGTCTAGTGGAGCAGATACGCAGTATTTT. It encodes CASTPASSGADTQYF.

The rearrangement links TRBV7-6 to TRBJ1-4; TRBD1 matches at 8 bases. Germline V gene sequence: CDR1 SGHVS, CDR2 FNYEAQ. The length of the CDR3 is 15 residues. The junction had 8 bases not matched to a gene; V was cut back by 5 bases and J by 6 bases. Here the CDR3 reads CASSRGPGQDEKLFF. CDR3 in DNA: TGTGCCAGCAGCCGAGGTCCGGGACAGGATGAAAAACTGTTTTTT.

V gene TRBV3-1 (or the pseudogene TRBV3-2) combines with J gene TRBJ2-1; possible D gene TRBD2, 7 bases. CDR1 and CDR2 (germline): LGHDT, YNNKEL (reference sequence). V was shortened by 6 bases and J by 4 bases, with 16 bases between the two germline ends. CDR3 length equals 15 residues. The CDR3, as DNA: TGTGCCAGCAGACGGGGGGCTGATTTGTACAATGAGCAGTTCTTC. This encodes CASRRGADLYNEQFF.

The V and J genes are TRBV6-1 and TRBJ2-3; 8 bases fit TRBD2. The J segment lost 0 bases and the V segment lost 4 bases, leaving 6 bases of the junction unmatched. This CDR3 contains 16 residues. Germline CDR1 and CDR2: MNHNS and SASEGT. Here the CDR3 DNA reads TGTGCCAGCAGTGCCCACCGGGGGGGGAGCACAGATACGCAGTATTTT. Amino acids: CASSAHRGGSTDTQYF.

This clone was detected once. The J gene is TRBJ2-6, the V gene TRBV4-3; D gene unclear. The CDR3 extends over 17 amino acids. The germline V and J ends were trimmed by 2 bases and 0 bases, with 11 bases remaining between them. CDR1 and CDR2 (germline): LGHNA, YSLEER. The CDR3 region is CASSQNTEISGANVLTF. The DNA of the CDR3 is TGCGCCAGCAGCCAAAATACAGAGATCTCTGGGGCCAACGTCCTGACTTTC.

V is TRBV4-3 and J is TRBJ1-2, with TRBD1 matching over 11 bases. Germline V CDR1 and CDR2: LGHNA, YSLEER. This CDR3 is built from 14 residues. Trimming took 4 bases from V and 6 from J; bases not matched to a gene: 4. CDR3 DNA: TGCGCCAGCAGCCCGGACAGGGGGCGAGATGGCTACACCTTC. This gives the protein CASSPDRGRDGYTF.

The chain recombines TRBV19 with TRBJ1-1, with unresolved D. CDR1 and CDR2 from the germline V gene are LNHDA and SQIVND (reference sequence). V was clipped by 3 bases and J by 11 bases, with 16 bases between them. The CDR3 totals 13 residues. CDR3 sequence (DNA): TGTGCCAGTAGTATCGAATGGGGAGATGAGGCTTTCTTT. Translated, it gives CASSIEWGDEAFF.

This rearrangement joins TRBV30 to TRBJ2-5, with 9 nucleotides matching TRBD1. V lost 5 bases, J lost 2 bases, and 0 bases stayed unmatched. The CDR3 has 12 residues. Germline CDR1 and CDR2: GTSNPN and SVGIG (reference sequence). The DNA of the CDR3 is TGTGCCTGGGACAGGGGGCAAGAGACCCAGTACTTC. Amino acids: CAWDRGQETQYF.

The chain joins TRBV9 to TRBJ2-5, with D unclear. This CDR3 is 14 amino acids long. Germline loops: CDR1 SGDLS, CDR2 YYNGEE. Trimming cost V 5 bases and J 6 bases, with 17 bases left between them. CDR3 nucleotides: TGTGCCAGCAGTGTCTTGTTAAGAGATAAGACCCAGTACTTC. The encoded protein is CASSVLLRDKTQYF.

CDR3 bases: TGTGCCAGCAGGCCGGACAGGGGGCATCAAGAGACCCAGTACTTC. It encodes CASRPDRGHQETQYF. The V and J genes are TRBV27 and TRBJ2-5; 11 bases map to TRBD1. Per the germline V gene, CDR1 is MNHEY and CDR2 is SMNVEV (reference sequence). The CDR3 spans 15 residues. V gave up 6 bases and J gave up 2 bases; unmatched junction bases: 5.